The 8 T cell receptor beta chains presented below share a single source sample, sequenced in a study of cytomegalovirus exposure and HLA in healthy donors. The PCR made use of 60 Vbeta and 13 Jbeta primers. The repertoire was sequenced with immunoSEQ multiplex PCR; TCRdb's copy has only in-frame clones and lacks some. The table lists nearly 110,000 clones, about 74% of them singletons. The sequencing input was PBMCs. These receptors all come from a woman aged 40 to 50 in good health and CMV-seropositive.

V is TRBV18 and J is TRBJ2-3; 7 positions agree with TRBD2. CDR1 is KGHSH and CDR2 is LQKENI in the germline V gene. The J segment lost 1 base and the V segment lost 4 bases, leaving 5 bases of the junction unmatched. CDR3 length: 15 amino acids. The CDR3 coding sequence is TGTGCCAGCTCACAGGGGACTACGGGCACAGATACGCAGTATTTT. As protein: CASSQGTTGTDTQYF.

The rearrangement uses TRBV7-9 and TRBJ1-3, with 11 positions matching TRBD1. The CDR3 is made up of 15 amino acids. V was pared by 2 bases and J by 7 bases, with 4 bases of the junction left unmatched. From germline, CDR1 is SEHNR and CDR2 FQNEAQ (reference sequence). The CDR3 sequence: CASSLWTGGENTIYF. The CDR3, as DNA: TGTGCCAGCAGCTTATGGACAGGGGGCGAGAACACCATATATTTT. Using reference TRBV7-9 and TRBJ1-3 for the parts outside the CDR3, the full variable domain is DTGVSQNPRHKITKRGQNVTFRCDPISEHNRLYWYRQTLGQGPEFLTYFQNEAQLEKSRLLSDRFSAERPKGSFSTLEIQRTEQGDSAMYLCASSLWTGGENTIYFGEGSWLTVV.

The chain couples TRBV6-6 to TRBJ2-1; 8 bases match TRBD2. The CDR3 spans 16 residues. The germline V gene has CDR1 MNHNY and CDR2 SVGAGI (reference sequence). Losses at the gene ends were 8 bases for V and 1 base for J; bases not matched to a gene: 10. As DNA, the CDR3 is TGTGCCAGCCGGCGCGGGACTAGGAGTTCCTACAATGAGCAGTTCTTC. It translates to CASRRGTRSSYNEQFF.

The chain couples TRBV9 to TRBJ1-1; 7 nucleotides agree with TRBD1. V trimming: 3 bases; J trimming: 5 bases; junction bases outside the gene matches: 7. Germline lookup yields CDR1 SGDLS and CDR2 YYNGEE. The CDR3 covers 14 residues. CDR3 in amino acids: CASSADLRGTEAFF. In DNA, the CDR3 is TGTGCCAGCAGCGCCGACCTCAGGGGGACTGAAGCTTTCTTT.

This clone appeared a single time. The chain is built from TRBV15 and TRBJ1-1, with D maybe TRBD1 (5 bases). This CDR3 comprises 14 residues. V was clipped by 3 bases and J by 5 bases, with 13 bases between them. The V gene's germline CDR1 is LNHNV and CDR2 YYDKDF (reference sequence). The CDR3 nucleotides are TGTGCCACCAGCAGTCTCAGGGTCCGGACTGAAGCTTTCTTT. As protein: CATSSLRVRTEAFF.

CDR3 protein: CASSVGQGGTEAFF. In DNA, the CDR3 is TGTGCCAGCAGCGTAGGGCAGGGGGGCACTGAAGCTTTCTTT. The rearrangement uses TRBV9 and TRBJ1-1; 7 bases map to TRBD1. This CDR3 is built from 14 residues. Germline V gene lookup returns CDR1 SGDLS and CDR2 YYNGEE. Trimming at V came to 0 bases and at J to 4 bases, leaving 3 bases not matched to a gene.

This clone was seen more than once but under ten times. The chain recombines TRBV4-1 with TRBJ1-5; TRBD1 is a possible D gene (6 bases). The CDR3 sequence is 14 residues long. Germline assignment: CDR1 MGHRA and CDR2 YSYEKL. With 4 bases removed from V and 5 bases from J, the gap between germline ends came to 12 bases. Here the CDR3 DNA reads TGCGCCAGCAGCCCGATAGGGGGGGATCAGCCCCAGCATTTT. Protein sequence: CASSPIGGDQPQHF.

This clone was seen a few times. The V and J genes are TRBV6-4 and TRBJ1-6; maybe TRBD1 (5 bases). The V gene's germline CDR1 is MRHNA and CDR2 SNTAGT. Trimming removed 3 bases at V and 7 bases at J, with 7 bases between. The CDR3 totals 13 residues. The CDR3, as DNA: TGTGCCAGCAGTGATCACAGGAATTCACCCCTCCACTTT. The encoded protein is CASSDHRNSPLHF.